The present entry profiles one T cell receptor beta chain with its context. Its antigen is not identified. Cultured CD4+ T-cell DNA underwent Oncomine TCR Beta short-read sequencing. TCRdb called the PCR reads again in MiXCR, with one record for every CDR3 protein. The sample has more than 10,000 distinct CDR3 sequences; around 41% are singletons. Treatment meaning: approximately 9-day PBMC culture with coronavirus spike peptide pools or control peptides (ViraFEST assay). J lost 4 bases, V lost 6 bases, and 7 bases had no gene match. This CDR3 comprises 14 residues. Germline V gene data show CDR1 as MNHNS and CDR2 as SASEGT. This sample was included in a study of vaccination and CD4 T cells after COVID-19. Turning to the study itself: Convalescent cases comprised eight to ten mild and one severe, all SARS-CoV-2 positive by nasal swab PCR. Study-level findings and limits: Spike mono-reactivity was the property of 304 of 307 vaccine-specific clones in convalescent patients.

The sequenced material came from CD4+ T cells from blood, cultured in vitro. This receptor was taken from a human donor who had recovered from COVID-19. This chain links TRBV6-1 with TRBJ1-2; 8 bases agree with TRBD1. This CDR3 is CASRPDRGIYGYTF. In DNA, the CDR3 is TGTGCCAGCAGACCCGACAGGGGTATCTATGGCTACACCTTC.